This TCR beta chain was identified during a study of blood T cell repertoires in COVID-19. Study background: Acute and convalescent COVID-19 specimens originated in the United States, Italy and Spain. In each case, the material was cDNA or gDNA derived from T cells, B-cell-depleted T cells, or PBMCs.

Authors' methods: How many nucleated cells were present was estimated from reference gene primer amplification. The repertoire was sequenced with immunoSEQ multiplex PCR; TCRdb's copy has only in-frame clones and lacks some. The V and J calls and clone size were taken over from that table, and D and trimming were inferred from the DNA. The sample includes 200,000 to 300,000 clones, around 87% of them seen just once. Trimming shortened V by 7 bases and J by 7 bases, and 20 bases separated the two germline ends. The CDR3 extends over 15 amino acids. Per germline, CDR1 MNHNY and CDR2 SVGAGI (reference sequence).

The chain is built from TRBV6-6 and TRBJ1-5, with D perhaps TRBD1 (5 bases). Material: peripheral blood. This clonotype was sampled from a woman aged 45-60 years with acute or convalescent COVID-19. CDR3 sequence reads: CASMLGLGEGQPQHF. For the CDR3, the DNA is TGTGCCAGCATGCTGGGCCTGGGGGAGGGACAGCCCCAGCATTTT.